These 15 T cell receptor beta chains were all obtained from the same sample, sequenced in a study of Graves' ophthalmopathy and Graves' hyperthyroidism. TCR beta CDR3 regions were amplified from RNA transcripts. Following a first-round RT-PCR that used HTBI primers, a second-round multiplex PCR was carried out. TCRdb fed the multiplex PCR reads into MiXCR, producing one record per CDR3 protein. The sample shows 580,000 or so distinct CDR3 sequences, just under 40% of them seen only once. The specimen was peripheral blood or thyroid tissue (not recorded which). Receptor source: an adult man with Graves' hyperthyroidism.

CDR3 in amino acids: CASSPLAGNTIYF. Written as DNA, the CDR3 is TGTGCCAGCAGTCCTCTAGCGGGGAACACCATATATTTT. This chain uses TRBV2 with TRBJ1-3; D gene unclear. The V and J ends lost 5 bases and 7 bases respectively, with 12 bases between them. The CDR3 runs 13 residues. CDR1 is SNHLY, CDR2 FYNNEI, per germline. Combining the CDR3 with reference TRBV2 and TRBJ1-3 gives the whole variable domain EPEVTQTPSHQVTQMGQEVILRCVPISNHLYFYWYRQILGQKVEFLVSFYNNEISEKSEIFDDQFSVERPDGSNFTLKIRSTKLEDSAMYFCASSPLAGNTIYFGEGSWLTVV.

CDR3 loop: CASSFGTGSNYGYTF. The CDR3 DNA is TGTGCCAGCAGCTTCGGGACAGGGAGTAACTATGGCTACACCTTC. The chain couples TRBV7-9 to TRBJ1-2, with TRBD1 matching over 9 bases. V lost 3 bases to trimming and J lost 1 base; unmatched junction nucleotides: 3. Germline V lookup: CDR1 SEHNR, CDR2 FQNEAQ (reference sequence). This CDR3 has 15 residues.

This clonotype turned up a few times. The chain carries TRBV29-1 and TRBJ2-3; TRBD2 aligns across 7 bases. The J segment lost 4 bases and the V segment lost 1 base, leaving 8 bases of the junction unmatched. The germline V gene encodes CDR1 SQVTM and CDR2 ANQGSEA. The CDR3 is 15 residues long. CDR3 sequence: CSVEAWGGPSDTQYF. CDR3 sequence (DNA): TGCAGCGTTGAAGCTTGGGGGGGACCCTCAGATACGCAGTATTTT.

The chain links TRBV20-1 to TRBJ1-1; a possible D gene is TRBD1 (5 bases). Germline V gives CDR1 DFQATT, CDR2 SNEGSKA (reference sequence). This CDR3 is built from 13 residues. V was trimmed by 0 bases and J by 5 bases, leaving 10 bases between them. In nucleotides, the CDR3 is TGCAGTGCTAGAGACGTGGGGCGGACTGAAGCTTTCTTT. As protein: CSARDVGRTEAFF.

In this sample, this clonotype turned up many times. This may be a read error: a much more frequent sequence differs by one nucleotide. The J gene is TRBJ2-6, the V gene TRBV27, with no clear D. The germline V gene encodes CDR1 MNHEY and CDR2 SMNVEV (reference sequence). Trimming cost V 1 base and J 2 bases, with 3 bases left between them. This CDR3 has 14 residues. CDR3 sequence reads: CASSLWAGANVLTF. The CDR3 DNA sequence: TGTGCCAGCAGTTTATGGGCTGGGGCCAACGTCCTGACTTTC.

This clonotype has more than one count but fewer than ten. V and J are TRBV9 and TRBJ1-1; D call uncertain. The CDR3 is made up of 15 amino acids. Germline V gene data show CDR1 as SGDLS and CDR2 as YYNGEE. V shed 3 bases and J shed 2 bases, with 14 bases lying between them. CDR3 amino acids: CASSGPEGGNTEAFF. CDR3 in DNA: TGTGCCAGCAGCGGACCCGAGGGAGGCAACACTGAAGCTTTCTTT.

This clonotype was seen only a few times. The gene calls are TRBV20-1 and TRBJ2-1; no firm D call. The germline V and J ends were trimmed by 3 bases and 4 bases, with 7 bases remaining between them. Germline V gene sequence: CDR1 DFQATT, CDR2 SNEGSKA (reference sequence). The CDR3 is made up of 12 amino acids. The CDR3 here is CSASGQYNEQFF. CDR3 DNA: TGCAGTGCTAGCGGGCAATACAATGAGCAGTTCTTC.

In its sample, this clonotype was seen many times. The chain links TRBV6-5 to TRBJ1-2; weak D call: TRBD1 (5 bases). Germline loops: CDR1 MNHEY, CDR2 SVGAGI. The V end was cut by 7 bases, the J end by 0 bases, with 15 bases between. This CDR3 has 15 amino acids. The CDR3 nucleotides are TGTGCCAGCACCCAAGATGCGGGACCTAACTATGGCTACACCTTC. It specifies CASTQDAGPNYGYTF.

V and J are TRBV7-9 and TRBJ1-3; no firm D call. Per germline, CDR1 SEHNR and CDR2 FQNEAQ (reference sequence). Trimming left V 5 bases short and J 7 bases short, with 12 bases between. The CDR3 has 13 residues. The CDR3 DNA follows: TGTGCCAGCAGCCATCGGTCTTTGAACACCATATATTTT. Translating gives CASSHRSLNTIYF. Looking up the rest from reference TRBV7-9 and TRBJ1-3 gives the full variable domain: DTGVSQNPRHKITKRGQNVTFRCDPISEHNRLYWYRQTLGQGPEFLTYFQNEAQLEKSRLLSDRFSAERPKGSFSTLEIQRTEQGDSAMYLCASSHRSLNTIYFGEGSWLTVV.

This clonotype was counted a single time. V gene TRBV6-2 or TRBV6-3 combines with J gene TRBJ2-5; D call uncertain. The end of the DNA aligns better with TRBJ2-1, so the J call may be wrong. In germline, CDR1 is MNHEY, CDR2 SVGEGT. The CDR3 consists of 13 residues. The CDR3 spells CASSSQAYNEQFF. The DNA for the CDR3 is TGTGCCAGCAGCTCCCAGGCCTACAATGAGCAGTTCTTC.

This clonotype has a count of ten or more. The rearrangement joins TRBV20-1 to TRBJ2-5; D is ambiguous. The V end lost 4 bases, the J end lost 2 bases, and 8 bases lay between the germline ends. The CDR3 is 12 amino acids. CDR1 DFQATT and CDR2 SNEGSKA come from the germline V gene (reference sequence). The CDR3 here is CSANRLQETQYF. CDR3 coding DNA: TGCAGTGCTAACCGGTTACAAGAGACCCAGTACTTC.

The sample holds many counts of this clonotype. The V call is TRBV9, the J call TRBJ2-5, with D possibly TRBD2 on 5 matching bases. The V gene lost 0 bases and the J gene lost 4 bases, with 16 bases spanning the gap. Germline V gene sequence: CDR1 SGDLS, CDR2 YYNGEE. The CDR3 sequence is 16 residues long. The CDR3 nucleotides read TGTGCCAGCAGCGTAGTGGACGGGGTCGGAGGAGAGACCCAGTACTTC. Its protein product is CASSVVDGVGGETQYF.

The chain employs TRBV2 and TRBJ1-1; 8 bases match TRBD1. After removal of 6 bases from V and 6 bases from J, the junction contained 12 bases not matched to a gene. The germline CDR1 and CDR2 sequences are SNHLY and FYNNEI. This CDR3 is 15 amino acids long. In nucleotides, the CDR3 is TGTGCCAGCAGGGATCGGACAGGGCAGTCCGCTGAAGCTTTCTTT. This translates into CASRDRTGQSAEAFF.

The chain uses TRBV19 and TRBJ2-2; D is perhaps TRBD1 (6 bases). Looked up from germline, CDR1 is LNHDA and CDR2 is SQIVND (reference sequence). V lost 7 bases and J lost 6, with 18 bases in between. The CDR3 has 15 amino acids. The DNA for the CDR3 is TGTGCCAGTATCTATCAACAGGGTTTAGCCGGGGAGCTGTTTTTT. Amino acid sequence: CASIYQQGLAGELFF.

The chain is built from TRBV7-9 and TRBJ2-7; 12 nucleotides align to TRBD1. The CDR3 sequence is 16 residues long. Germline V gene data show CDR1 as SEHNR and CDR2 as FQNEAQ (reference sequence). V lost 5 bases and J lost 5; bases outside the gene matches: 10. Written as DNA, the CDR3 is TGTGCCAGCAGCACGAAACCCGGGACAGGGGGCAACGAGCAGTACTTC. It specifies CASSTKPGTGGNEQYF.